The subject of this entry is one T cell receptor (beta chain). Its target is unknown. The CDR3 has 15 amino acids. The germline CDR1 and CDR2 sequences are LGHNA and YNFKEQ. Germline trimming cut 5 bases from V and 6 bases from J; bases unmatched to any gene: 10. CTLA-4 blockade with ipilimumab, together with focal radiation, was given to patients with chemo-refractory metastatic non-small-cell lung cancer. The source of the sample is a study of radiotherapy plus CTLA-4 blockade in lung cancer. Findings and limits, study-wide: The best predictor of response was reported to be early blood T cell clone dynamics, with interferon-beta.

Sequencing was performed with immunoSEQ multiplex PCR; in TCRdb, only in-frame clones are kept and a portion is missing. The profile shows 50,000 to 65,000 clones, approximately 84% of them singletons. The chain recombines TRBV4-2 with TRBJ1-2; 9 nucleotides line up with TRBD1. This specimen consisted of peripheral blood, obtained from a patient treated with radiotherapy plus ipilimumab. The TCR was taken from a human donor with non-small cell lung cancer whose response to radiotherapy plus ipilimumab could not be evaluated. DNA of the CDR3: TGTGCCAGCAGCTCTCCCTCGGGACAGGGACATGGCTACACCTTC. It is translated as CASSSPSGQGHGYTF.